The entry that follows covers one T cell receptor (beta chain) sequence. Its target is not known. The sample belongs to a study of CD8+CD57+ T cells in acquired aplastic anemia. General study findings and limits: Almost 30 shared CD8+ CDR3s appeared highly expressed within patients' immunodominant clones.

Germline V CDR1 and CDR2: SGHAT, FQDESV (reference sequence). The CDR3 has 15 residues. Trimming shortened V by 5 bases and J by 3 bases, and 14 bases separated the two germline ends. According to the study, genomic DNA was the template for TCR beta VDJ and CDR3 profiling. MiXCR was run by TCRdb on the reads, yielding one entry per CDR3 protein. The profile shows roughly 58,000 distinct CDR3 sequences, around 55% of them singletons. Sequencing was done on a sample of sorted CD4+, CD8+, or CD8+CD57+ T cells (not recorded which) from PBMCs. This TCR came from a human donor in good health, serving as a control. The V gene is TRBV11-1, the J gene TRBJ2-1; a possible D gene is TRBD1 (6 bases). In DNA, the CDR3 is TGTGCCAGCAGCCATCAGGGGAACCTCTACAATGAGCAGTTCTTC. This encodes CASSHQGNLYNEQFF.